This TCR beta chain was captured in a study of blood T cells in healthy people across ages. V gave up 0 bases and J gave up 7 bases, with 7 bases separating them. Germline CDR1 reads MRHNA; CDR2 reads SNTAGT. The CDR3 runs to 13 residues. This clonotype has a handful of counts. Next came a second PCR, run for roughly 6 to 11 cycles, which used a sample-barcoded 5' primer along with a J-beta primer mix. A 12-random-nucleotide template-switch adaptor tagged each cDNA molecule. Every sample returned 3 million or more CDR3-containing paired-end reads. One entry per CDR3 protein results from TCRdb running MiXCR on the 5' RACE reads. The sample lists about a million distinct CDR3 sequences; roughly 52% were seen once.

J is TRBJ2-1 and V is TRBV6-4, with D perhaps matching TRBD1 or TRBD2 (5 bases each). This TCR came from a man younger than 40 in good health. Sequencing used blood. CDR3 sequence (DNA): TGTGCCAGCAGTGACTCGGGGGAAAATGAGCAGTTCTTC. Translation: CASSDSGENEQFF.